This TCR beta chain was recovered during a study of early T cells in non-severe SARS-CoV-2 infection (dated by TCRdb to the early 2020s). Turning to the overall study: Because TCR sequencing relied on bulk RNA taken from unsorted whole blood, pairing of alpha and beta chains was not possible. The research as a whole found: VDJdb matching was skewed toward anti-spike CD8 responses, so virus-specific expansions were likely underestimated and private and CD4 specificities were missed.

This clonotype was seen many times. Its antigen is not yet known. Base qualities are not recorded, but no much larger clone differs from it by a single base. A case-control design nested within a healthcare worker cohort in London, UK, was used, with weekly nasopharyngeal swab PCR tests and blood sampling performed. Healthcare workers were enrolled in the week of the UK lockdown, from 23 to 31 March 2020, and were followed every week for up to about 16 weeks. Receptors were amplified or captured by 5' RACE. TCRdb shows the sequencer as NextSeq 500. The TCR library protocol attached unique molecular identifiers to individual cDNA molecules to correct for sequencing error and PCR bias. Both TCR alpha and beta chains were sequenced, and tight co-correlation was observed between alpha and beta sequence abundances in each sample. Processing in the source paper ran as follows. Decombinator V4 was used to perform V gene, J gene and CDR3 annotation of TCR sequences. TCRs were defined as expanded if a significant change between any two time points was detected under a Poisson model with p below 0.0001. TCR abundances were normalised to the total number of TCRs sequenced per sample and were expressed as counts per million. MAIT TCRs were defined by TRAV1-2 paired with TRAJ12, TRAJ20 or TRAJ33, and iNKT TCRs by TRAV10 paired with TRAJ18. VDJdb, accessed on 1 November 2021, was searched for TCRs annotated for CMV, EBV and SARS-CoV-2, and TCRs annotated for more than one antigen were excluded. The public reads were reanalyzed by TCRdb: fastp trimming at Q25, MiXCR alignment, in-frame beta chains only. CDR3 protein sequences are deduplicated, and each keeps its most common genes and DNA. None of the V and J calls come from the authors' own analysis; TCRdb made them. The sample records tens of thousands of distinct CDR3 sequences, nearly 6% of which are singletons. The leading ten clones occupy 6% to 9% of the sample.

Taken from cysteine to phenylalanine, the CDR3 has 14 residues. Left in the record is the CDR3 DNA by itself, 42 bases read in frame from the first base. Sequences SGHTA (CDR1) and FQGNSA (CDR2) are obtained from the germline V gene. V lost 1 base and J lost 8 bases; the stretch between them is 12 bases long. The rearranged segments are TRBV7-2 and TRBJ2-1, with the D call perhaps TRBD1 or TRBD2, as 5 bases match in each case. The specimen sequenced was whole blood. This clonotype was obtained from an adult who was a healthcare worker with PCR-confirmed SARS-CoV-2 infection or an uninfected control (not recorded which). CDR3 region: CASSLDGARDEQFF. The sequence in DNA is TGTGCCAGCAGCTTAGACGGGGCGAGGGATGAGCAGTTCTTC.